This TCR beta chain came from a study of CD8 T cells in Susac syndrome. The authors reverse transcribed roughly 0.5 to 1 ug RNA with random hexamers. TCRdb independently ran MiXCR on the immunoSEQ multiplex PCR reads; one entry per CDR3 protein. The sample lists 300,000 or so distinct CDR3 sequences; 90% to 95% were seen once. This clonotype has just one count. Sequenced input: CD4+ T cells from PBMCs. The sequence was collected from a human donor with multiple sclerosis.

The CDR3 region has the DNA TGTGCCAGCCGACCTAGCGGGGACACAGATACGCAGTATTTT. This translates into CASRPSGDTDTQYF. V usage is TRBV6-1 and J usage is TRBJ2-3; TRBD2 agrees at 9 bases. The germline V gene encodes CDR1 MNHNS and CDR2 SASEGT. V shed 8 bases, J shed 2 bases, and the junction held 5 bases outside the gene matches. The CDR3 has 14 amino acids.